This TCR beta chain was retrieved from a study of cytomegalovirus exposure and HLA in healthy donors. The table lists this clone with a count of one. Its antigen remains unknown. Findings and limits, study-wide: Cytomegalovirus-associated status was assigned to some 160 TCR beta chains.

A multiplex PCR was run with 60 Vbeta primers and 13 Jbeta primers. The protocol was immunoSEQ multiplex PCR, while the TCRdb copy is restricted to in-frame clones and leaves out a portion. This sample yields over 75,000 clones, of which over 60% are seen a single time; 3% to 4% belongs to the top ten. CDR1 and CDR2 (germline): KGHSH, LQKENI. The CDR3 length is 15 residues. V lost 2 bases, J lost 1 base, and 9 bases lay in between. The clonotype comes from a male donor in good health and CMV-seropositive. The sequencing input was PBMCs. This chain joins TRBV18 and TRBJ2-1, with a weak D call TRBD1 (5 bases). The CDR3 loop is CASSPGASSYNEQFF. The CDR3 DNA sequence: TGTGCCAGCTCACCAGGGGCCAGTTCCTACAATGAGCAGTTCTTC. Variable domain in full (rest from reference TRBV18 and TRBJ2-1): NAGVMQNPRHLVRRRGQEARLRCSPMKGHSHVYWYRQLPEEGLKFMVYLQKENIIDESGMPKERFSAEFPKEGPSILRIQQVVRGDSAAYFCASSPGASSYNEQFFGPGTRLTVL.